This T cell receptor (beta chain) stems from a study of T-cell reconstitution after alpha-beta-depleted transplantation in children. General study findings and limits: The high TCRbeta diversity at day 60 in some patients came from surviving recipient T cells and thymic progenitors. T-cell counts and diversity were attributed mostly to newly produced T cells one year after transplant.

This clonotype was seen many times. Antigen unknown. A TCRbeta library incorporating unique molecular identifiers was prepared. TCRdb independently ran MiXCR on the PCR reads; one entry per CDR3 protein. The data contain hundreds of thousands of distinct CDR3 sequences, around 15% of them singletons. The CDR3 contains 14 residues. Germline values: CDR1 SQVTM, CDR2 ANQGSEA. The V segment lost 6 bases and the J segment 2 bases; nucleotides outside the gene matches: 5. This specimen was PBMCs, mostly from graft donor cells, taken 360 days after TCRalphabeta/CD19-depleted stem cell transplant. The TCR comes from a male patient aged 10-17 years who had a stem cell transplant for acute lymphoblastic leukemia, so the T cells may come from the graft donor. The chain has TRBV29-1 and TRBJ2-1; 9 positions match TRBD2. CDR3 amino acids: CSVVAGATYNEQFF. CDR3 coding DNA: TGCAGCGTCGTAGCGGGAGCTACCTACAATGAGCAGTTCTTC.